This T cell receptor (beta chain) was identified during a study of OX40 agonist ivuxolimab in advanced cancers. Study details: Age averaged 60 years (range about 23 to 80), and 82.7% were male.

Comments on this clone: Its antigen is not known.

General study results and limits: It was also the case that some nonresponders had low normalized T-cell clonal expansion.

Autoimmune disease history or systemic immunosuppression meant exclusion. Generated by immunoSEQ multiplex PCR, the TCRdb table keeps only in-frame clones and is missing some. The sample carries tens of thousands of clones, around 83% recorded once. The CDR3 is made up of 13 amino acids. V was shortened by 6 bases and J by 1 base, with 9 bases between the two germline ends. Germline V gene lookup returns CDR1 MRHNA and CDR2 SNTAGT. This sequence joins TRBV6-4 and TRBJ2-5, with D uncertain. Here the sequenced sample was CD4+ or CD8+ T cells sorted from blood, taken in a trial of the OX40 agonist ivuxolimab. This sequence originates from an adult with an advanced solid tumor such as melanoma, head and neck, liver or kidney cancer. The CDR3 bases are TGTGCCAGCAGCGATCAGACCCAAGAGACCCAGTACTTC. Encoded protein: CASSDQTQETQYF.